This TCR beta chain derives from a study of cytomegalovirus exposure and HLA in healthy donors. Germline V gene data show CDR1 as SGDLS and CDR2 as YYNGEE. The CDR3 consists of 17 residues. Trimming removed 1 base from V and 5 bases from J, with 18 bases in between. Generated by immunoSEQ multiplex PCR, the TCRdb table keeps only in-frame clones and is missing some. The table has over 120,000 clones, roughly 89% seen once; the top ten hold 3.5% to 5.5%. This clone has just one count. Its antigen is not identified. Study-level points and caveats: Some TCR beta chains (roughly 150 of them) were listed as cytomegalovirus-associated. High specificity and sensitivity for cytomegalovirus status were reported for the classifier. The CMV antigen specificity of three CMV-associated chains was confirmed through in vitro analysis.

Among the 120 or so subjects of the validation cohort, separate from the 666-subject first cohort, were the donors. This sequence joins TRBV9 and TRBJ2-2; D possibly corresponds to TRBD1 (6 bases). The clonotype originates from a man aged 18 to 29 in good health and CMV-seropositive. Sequencing was done on a sample of PBMCs. The CDR3 here is CASSVSDRRARTGELFF. CDR3 DNA: TGTGCCAGCAGCGTATCGGACAGACGGGCCCGAACCGGGGAGCTGTTTTTT.